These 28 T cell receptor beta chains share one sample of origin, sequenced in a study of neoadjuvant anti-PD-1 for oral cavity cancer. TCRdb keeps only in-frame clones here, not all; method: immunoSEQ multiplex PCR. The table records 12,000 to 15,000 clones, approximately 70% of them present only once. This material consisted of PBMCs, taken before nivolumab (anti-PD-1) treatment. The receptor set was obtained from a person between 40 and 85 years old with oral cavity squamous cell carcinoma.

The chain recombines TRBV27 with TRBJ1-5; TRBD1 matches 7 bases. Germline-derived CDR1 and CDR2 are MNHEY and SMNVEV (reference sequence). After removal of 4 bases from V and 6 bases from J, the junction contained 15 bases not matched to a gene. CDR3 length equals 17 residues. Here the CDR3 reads CASSSTWFAGGSQPQHF. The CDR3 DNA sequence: TGTGCCAGCAGTTCCACCTGGTTTGCAGGGGGGAGTCAGCCCCAGCATTTT.

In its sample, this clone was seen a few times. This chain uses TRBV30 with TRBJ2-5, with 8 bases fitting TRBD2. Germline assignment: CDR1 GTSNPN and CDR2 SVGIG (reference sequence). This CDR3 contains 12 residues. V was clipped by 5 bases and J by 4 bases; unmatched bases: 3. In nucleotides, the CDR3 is TGTGCCTGGGCGGGGGGAGGAGAGACCCAGTACTTC. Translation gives CAWAGGGETQYF.

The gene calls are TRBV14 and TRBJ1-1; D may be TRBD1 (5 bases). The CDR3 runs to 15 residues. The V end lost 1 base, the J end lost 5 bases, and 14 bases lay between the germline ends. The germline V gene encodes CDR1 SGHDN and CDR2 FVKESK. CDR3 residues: CASSQAGQGGTEAFF. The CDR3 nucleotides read TGTGCCAGCAGCCAAGCCGGGCAGGGTGGGACTGAAGCTTTCTTT.

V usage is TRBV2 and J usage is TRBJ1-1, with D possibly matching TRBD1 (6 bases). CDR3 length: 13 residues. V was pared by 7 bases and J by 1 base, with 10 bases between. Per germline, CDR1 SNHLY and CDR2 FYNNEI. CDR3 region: CASNTGTNTEAFF. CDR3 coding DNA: TGTGCCAGCAATACAGGGACGAACACTGAAGCTTTCTTT.

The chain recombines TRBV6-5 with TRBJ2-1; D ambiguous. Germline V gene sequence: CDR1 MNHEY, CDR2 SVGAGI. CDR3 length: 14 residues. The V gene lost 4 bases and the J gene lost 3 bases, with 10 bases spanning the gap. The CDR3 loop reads CASSSSRYYNEQFF. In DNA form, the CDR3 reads TGTGCCAGCAGTTCGTCCAGGTACTACAATGAGCAGTTCTTC.

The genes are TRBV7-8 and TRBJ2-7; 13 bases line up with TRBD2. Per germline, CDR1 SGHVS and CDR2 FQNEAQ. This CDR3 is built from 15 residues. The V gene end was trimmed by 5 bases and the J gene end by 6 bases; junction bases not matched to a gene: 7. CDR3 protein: CASSETSGRIGEQYF. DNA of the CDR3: TGTGCCAGCAGCGAGACTAGCGGGAGGATTGGCGAGCAGTACTTC.

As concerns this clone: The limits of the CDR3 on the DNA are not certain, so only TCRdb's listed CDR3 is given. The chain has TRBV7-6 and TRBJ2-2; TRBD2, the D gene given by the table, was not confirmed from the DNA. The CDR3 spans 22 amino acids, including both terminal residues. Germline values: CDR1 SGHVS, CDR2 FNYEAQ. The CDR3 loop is CASSKRRKPTGGTLFGAGELFF.

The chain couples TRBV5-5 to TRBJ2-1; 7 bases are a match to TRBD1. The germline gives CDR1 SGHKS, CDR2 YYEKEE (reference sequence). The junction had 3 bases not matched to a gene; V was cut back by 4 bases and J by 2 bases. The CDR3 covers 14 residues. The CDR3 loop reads CASSKTGTYNEQFF. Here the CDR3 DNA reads TGTGCCAGCAGCAAGACAGGGACCTACAATGAGCAGTTCTTC.

The CDR3 nucleotides read TGTGCCTGGAAGAGAGAGACAGCGTATAACTATGGCTACACCTTC. Residues: CAWKRETAYNYGYTF. This chain joins TRBV30 and TRBJ1-2; possible D gene TRBD1, 5 bases. V shed 4 bases and J shed 1 base, with 16 bases lying between them. CDR3 length: 15 amino acids. CDR1 and CDR2 (germline): GTSNPN, SVGIG (reference sequence).

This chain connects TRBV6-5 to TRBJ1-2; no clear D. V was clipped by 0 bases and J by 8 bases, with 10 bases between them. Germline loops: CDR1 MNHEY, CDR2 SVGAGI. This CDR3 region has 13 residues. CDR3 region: CASSYSGGPGYTF. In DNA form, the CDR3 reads TGTGCCAGCAGTTACTCAGGCGGGCCGGGCTACACCTTC.

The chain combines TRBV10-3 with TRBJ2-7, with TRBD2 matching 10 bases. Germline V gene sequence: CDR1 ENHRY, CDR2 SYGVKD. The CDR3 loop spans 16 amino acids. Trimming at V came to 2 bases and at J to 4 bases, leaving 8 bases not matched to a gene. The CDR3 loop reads CAISELPQREGYEQYF. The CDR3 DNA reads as TGTGCCATCAGTGAGCTCCCCCAGCGGGAGGGGTACGAGCAGTACTTC.

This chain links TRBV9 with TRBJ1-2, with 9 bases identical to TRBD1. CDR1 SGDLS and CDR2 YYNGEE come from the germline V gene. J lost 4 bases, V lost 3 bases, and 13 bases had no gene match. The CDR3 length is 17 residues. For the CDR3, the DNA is TGTGCCAGCAGCGCCGATCCAAACAGGGGGCTTGTCTATGGCTACACCTTC. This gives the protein CASSADPNRGLVYGYTF.

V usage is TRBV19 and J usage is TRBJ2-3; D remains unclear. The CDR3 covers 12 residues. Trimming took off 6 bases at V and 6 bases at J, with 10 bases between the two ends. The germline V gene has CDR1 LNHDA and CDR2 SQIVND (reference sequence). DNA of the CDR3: TGTGCCAGTAGCCCCGGAGCGGATACGCAGTATTTT. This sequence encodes CASSPGADTQYF.

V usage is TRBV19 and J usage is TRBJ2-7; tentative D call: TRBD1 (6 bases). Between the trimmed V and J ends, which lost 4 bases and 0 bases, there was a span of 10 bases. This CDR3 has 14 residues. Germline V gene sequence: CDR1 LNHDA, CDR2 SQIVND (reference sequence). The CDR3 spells CASSTPGVSYEQYF. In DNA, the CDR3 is TGTGCCAGTAGTACCCCAGGGGTCTCCTACGAGCAGTACTTC.

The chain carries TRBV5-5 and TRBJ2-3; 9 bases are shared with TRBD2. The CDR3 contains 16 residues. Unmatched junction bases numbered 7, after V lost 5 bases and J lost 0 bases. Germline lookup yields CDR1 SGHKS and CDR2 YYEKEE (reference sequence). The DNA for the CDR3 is TGTGCCAGCAGACTTTTAGCGGGAGAGAGCACAGATACGCAGTATTTT. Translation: CASRLLAGESTDTQYF.

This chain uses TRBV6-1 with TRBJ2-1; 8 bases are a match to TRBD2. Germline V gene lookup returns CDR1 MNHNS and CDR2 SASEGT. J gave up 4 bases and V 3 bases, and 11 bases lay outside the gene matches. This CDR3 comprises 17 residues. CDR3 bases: TGTGCCAGCAGTGAGTTCCCTGCCGGGACTAGTTACAATGAGCAGTTCTTC. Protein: CASSEFPAGTSYNEQFF.

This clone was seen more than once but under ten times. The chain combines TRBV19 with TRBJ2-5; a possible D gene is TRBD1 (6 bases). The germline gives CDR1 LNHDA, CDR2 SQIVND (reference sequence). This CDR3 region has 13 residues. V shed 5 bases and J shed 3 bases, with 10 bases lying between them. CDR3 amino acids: CASSQGSKETQYF. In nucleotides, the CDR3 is TGTGCCAGTAGTCAGGGGTCCAAAGAGACCCAGTACTTC.

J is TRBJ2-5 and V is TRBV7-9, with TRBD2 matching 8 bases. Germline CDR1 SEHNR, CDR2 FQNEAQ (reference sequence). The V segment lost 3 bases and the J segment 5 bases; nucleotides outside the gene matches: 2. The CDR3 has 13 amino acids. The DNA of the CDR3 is TGTGCCAGCAGCTTTTCGGGGGGGGAGACCCAGTACTTC. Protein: CASSFSGGETQYF.

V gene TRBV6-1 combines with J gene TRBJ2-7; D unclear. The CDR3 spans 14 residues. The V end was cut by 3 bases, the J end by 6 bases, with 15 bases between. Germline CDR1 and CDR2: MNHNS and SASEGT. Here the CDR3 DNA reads TGTGCCAGCAGTGAGTCTAATGGCCGGGTCGAGCAGTACTTC. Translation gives CASSESNGRVEQYF.

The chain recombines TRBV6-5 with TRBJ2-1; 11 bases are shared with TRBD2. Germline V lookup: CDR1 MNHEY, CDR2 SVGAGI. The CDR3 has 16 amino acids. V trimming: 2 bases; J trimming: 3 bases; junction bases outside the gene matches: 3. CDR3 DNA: TGTGCCAGCAGTTACGGGGGGACTAGCGGCTACAATGAGCAGTTCTTC. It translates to CASSYGGTSGYNEQFF.

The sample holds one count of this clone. The CDR3 DNA reads as TGTGCCAGCAGCCCGGGGACTTATCGAGAGCAGTTCTTC. This encodes CASSPGTYREQFF. This chain joins TRBV13 and TRBJ2-1; D is perhaps TRBD2 (6 bases). V was cut by 5 bases and J by 10 bases, with 15 bases left in between. The CDR3 covers 13 residues. In germline, CDR1 is PRHDT, CDR2 FYEKMQ (reference sequence).

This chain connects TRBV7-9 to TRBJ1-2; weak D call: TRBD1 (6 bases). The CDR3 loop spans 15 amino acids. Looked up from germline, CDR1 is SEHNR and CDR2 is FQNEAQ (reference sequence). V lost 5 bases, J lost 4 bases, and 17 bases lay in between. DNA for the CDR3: TGTGCCAGCAGCCCCAGACACAGGGCTAGCTATGGCTACACCTTC. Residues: CASSPRHRASYGYTF.

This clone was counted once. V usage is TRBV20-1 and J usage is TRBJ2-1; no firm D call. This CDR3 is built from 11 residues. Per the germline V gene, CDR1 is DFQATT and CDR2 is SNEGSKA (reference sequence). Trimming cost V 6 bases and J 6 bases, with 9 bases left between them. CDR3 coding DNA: TGCAGTGCAGAGCAAATCAATGAGCAGTTCTTC. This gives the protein CSAEQINEQFF.

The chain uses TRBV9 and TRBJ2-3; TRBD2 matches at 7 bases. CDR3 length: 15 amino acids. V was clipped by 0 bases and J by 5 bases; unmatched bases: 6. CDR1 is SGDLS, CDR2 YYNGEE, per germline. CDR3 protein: CASSVAGGWLDTQYF. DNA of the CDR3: TGTGCCAGCAGCGTAGCGGGAGGCTGGCTAGATACGCAGTATTTT. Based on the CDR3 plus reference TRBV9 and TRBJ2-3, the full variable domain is DSGVTQTPKHLITATGQRVTLRCSPRSGDLSVYWYQQSLDQGLQFLIQYYNGEERAKGNILERFSAQQFPDLHSELNLSSLELGDSALYFCASSVAGGWLDTQYFGPGTRLTVL.

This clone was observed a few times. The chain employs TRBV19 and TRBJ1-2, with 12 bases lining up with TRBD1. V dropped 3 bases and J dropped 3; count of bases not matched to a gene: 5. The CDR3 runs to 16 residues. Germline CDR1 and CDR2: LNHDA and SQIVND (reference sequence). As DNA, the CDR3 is TGTGCCAGTAGTATCCCGGGGACAGGGGGCGACTATGGCTACACCTTC. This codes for CASSIPGTGGDYGYTF.

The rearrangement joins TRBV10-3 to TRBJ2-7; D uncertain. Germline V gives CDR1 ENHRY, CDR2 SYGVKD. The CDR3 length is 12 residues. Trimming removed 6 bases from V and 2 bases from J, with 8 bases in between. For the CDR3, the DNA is TGTGCCATCAGCAAAACTCCCTACGAGCAGTACTTC. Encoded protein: CAISKTPYEQYF.

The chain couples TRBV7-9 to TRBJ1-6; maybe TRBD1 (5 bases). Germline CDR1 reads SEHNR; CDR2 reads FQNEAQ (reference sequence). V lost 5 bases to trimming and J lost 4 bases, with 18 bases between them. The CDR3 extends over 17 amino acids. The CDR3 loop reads CASSEGGGNSYNSPLHF. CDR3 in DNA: TGTGCCAGCAGCGAGGGTGGGGGAAACTCTTATAATTCACCCCTCCACTTT.

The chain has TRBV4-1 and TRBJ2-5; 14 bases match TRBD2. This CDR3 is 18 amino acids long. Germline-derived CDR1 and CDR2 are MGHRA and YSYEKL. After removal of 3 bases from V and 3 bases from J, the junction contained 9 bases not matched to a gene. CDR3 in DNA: TGCGCCAGCAGCCACCTCGGACTAGCGGGAGGAAGGAAAGAGACCCAGTACTTC. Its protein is CASSHLGLAGGRKETQYF.